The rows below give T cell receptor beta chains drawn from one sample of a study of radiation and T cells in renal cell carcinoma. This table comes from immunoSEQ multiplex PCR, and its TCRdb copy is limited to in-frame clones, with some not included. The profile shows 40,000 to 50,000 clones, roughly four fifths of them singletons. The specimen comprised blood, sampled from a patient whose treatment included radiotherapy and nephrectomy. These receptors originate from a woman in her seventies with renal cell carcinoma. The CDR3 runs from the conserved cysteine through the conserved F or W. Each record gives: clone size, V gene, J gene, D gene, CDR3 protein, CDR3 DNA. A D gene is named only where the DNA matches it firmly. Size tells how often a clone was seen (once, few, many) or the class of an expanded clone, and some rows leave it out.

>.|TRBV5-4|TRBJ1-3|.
CASSSGSSGNTIYF
TGTGCCAGCAGCTCTGGTAGCTCTGGAAACACCATATATTTT
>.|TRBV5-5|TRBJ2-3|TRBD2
CASSLPSGGGKTDTQYF
TGTGCCAGCAGCTTGCCTAGCGGGGGTGGTAAGACAGATACGCAGTATTTT
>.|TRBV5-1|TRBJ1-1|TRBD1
CASSLTGGPEAFF
TGCGCCAGCAGCTTGACAGGGGGCCCGGAAGCTTTCTTT
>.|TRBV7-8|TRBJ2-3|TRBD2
CASSPLAGGPVDTQYF
TGTGCCAGCAGCCCACTAGCGGGAGGGCCGGTAGATACGCAGTATTTT
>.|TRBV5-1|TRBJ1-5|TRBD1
CASSTGQGNQPQHF
TGCGCCAGCAGCACAGGACAGGGTAATCAGCCCCAGCATTTT
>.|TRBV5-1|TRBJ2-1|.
CASSLTRSNEQFF
TGCGCCAGCAGCTTAACTAGGTCGAATGAGCAGTTCTTC
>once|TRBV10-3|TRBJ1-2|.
CAISESGAGHYGYTF
TGTGCCATCAGTGAGTCGGGGGCAGGACACTATGGCTACACCTTC
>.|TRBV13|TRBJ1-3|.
CASSLEGIYGSGNTIYF
TGTGCCAGCAGCTTAGAGGGCATCTACGGCTCTGGAAACACCATATATTTT
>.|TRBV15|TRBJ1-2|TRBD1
CATSRGIEDRPYGYTF
TGTGCCACCAGCAGAGGGATTGAGGACAGGCCGTATGGCTACACCTTC
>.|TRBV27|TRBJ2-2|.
CASSLSVGGELFF
TGTGCCAGCAGTCTCTCGGTGGGCGGGGAGCTGTTTTTT
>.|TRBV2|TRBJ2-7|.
CASSERAGYRYF
TGTGCCAGCAGTGAGAGGGCCGGGTACAGGTACTTC
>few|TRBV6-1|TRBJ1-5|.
CASRNMGGRNQPQHF
TGTGCCAGCAGGAATATGGGGGGGAGGAATCAGCCCCAGCATTTT
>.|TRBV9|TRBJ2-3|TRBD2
CASSVGLAGGTDTQYF
TGTGCCAGCAGCGTAGGACTAGCGGGGGGAACAGATACGCAGTATTTT
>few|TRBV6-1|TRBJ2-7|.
CATLEGNSYEQYF
TGTGCCACCTTGGAGGGGAACTCCTACGAGCAGTACTTC
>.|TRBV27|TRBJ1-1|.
CASSLEGRINTEAFF
TGTGCCAGCAGTTTAGAGGGACGAATCAACACTGAAGCTTTCTTT
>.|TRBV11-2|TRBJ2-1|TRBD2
CASSPPRGGSSYNEQFF
TGTGCCAGCAGCCCCCCCCGCGGGGGTTCCTCCTACAATGAGCAGTTCTTC
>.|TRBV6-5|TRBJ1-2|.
CASSYSLDSYGYTF
TGTGCCAGCAGTTACTCCCTGGACAGCTATGGCTACACCTTC
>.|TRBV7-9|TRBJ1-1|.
CASTLASVQGAFF
TGTGCCAGCACCCTCGCGAGCGTCCAGGGAGCTTTCTTT
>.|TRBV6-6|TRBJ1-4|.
CASSYSSGVNEKLFF
TGTGCCAGCAGTTACTCGAGCGGGGTTAATGAAAAACTGTTTTTT
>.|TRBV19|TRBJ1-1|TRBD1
CASSIRGQTLLQTEAFF
TGTGCCAGTAGTATAAGGGGACAGACACTCCTCCAGACTGAAGCTTTCTTT
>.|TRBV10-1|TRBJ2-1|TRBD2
CASSEKAGDYNEQFF
TGCGCCAGCAGTGAAAAAGCGGGGGACTACAATGAGCAGTTCTTC
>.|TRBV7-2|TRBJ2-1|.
CASSPQTSTEQFF
TGTGCCAGCAGCCCCCAAACTAGTACCGAGCAGTTCTTC
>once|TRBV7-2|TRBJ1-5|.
CASSPEGQGTGPQHF
TGTGCCAGCAGCCCCGAGGGGCAGGGTACGGGGCCCCAGCATTTT
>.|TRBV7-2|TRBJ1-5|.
CASSLWGQGLNQPQHF
TGTGCCAGCAGCTTATGGGGCCAGGGATTGAATCAGCCCCAGCATTTT
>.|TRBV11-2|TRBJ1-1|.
CASSQQGNTEAFF
TGTGCCAGCAGCCAGCAGGGGAACACTGAAGCTTTCTTT
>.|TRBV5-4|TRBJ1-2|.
CASSLGPDGYTF
TGTGCCAGCAGCTTGGGACCCGATGGCTACACCTTC
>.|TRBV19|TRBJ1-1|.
CASSIAEGLGTEAFF
TGTGCCAGTAGTATAGCGGAGGGATTGGGCACTGAAGCTTTCTTT
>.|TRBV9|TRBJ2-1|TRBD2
CASSDRGTSPNEQFF
TGTGCCAGCAGCGATAGAGGGACTAGTCCCAATGAGCAGTTCTTC
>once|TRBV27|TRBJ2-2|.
CASSDSFQSGELFF
TGTGCCAGCAGTGACAGTTTCCAGAGCGGGGAGCTGTTTTTT
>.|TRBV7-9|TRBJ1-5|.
CASSSQGGDQPQHF
TGTGCCAGCAGCTCCCAGGGAGGGGATCAGCCCCAGCATTTT
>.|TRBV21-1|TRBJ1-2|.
CASSKARGFGGYTF
TGTGCCAGCAGCAAAGCACGAGGGTTTGGTGGCTACACCTTC
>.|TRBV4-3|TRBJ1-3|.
CASSQEPGRSGNTIYF
TGCGCCAGCAGCCAAGAGCCGGGGCGGTCTGGAAACACCATATATTTT
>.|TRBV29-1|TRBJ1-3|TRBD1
CSVNRDSDSGNTIYF
TGCAGCGTGAATAGGGACAGCGACTCTGGAAACACCATATATTTT
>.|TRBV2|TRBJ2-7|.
CASTGQGGSHEQYF
TGTGCCAGTACGGGCCAGGGCGGTTCCCACGAGCAGTACTTC
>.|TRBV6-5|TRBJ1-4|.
CASSSLSTNEKLFF
TGTGCCAGCAGTTCTTTATCAACTAATGAAAAACTGTTTTTT
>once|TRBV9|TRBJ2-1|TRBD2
CASSVRLSGGLYNEQFF
TGTGCCAGCAGCGTCCGTCTCTCGGGAGGGCTCTACAATGAGCAGTTCTTC
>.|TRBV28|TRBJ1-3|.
CASRVETAGNTIYF
TGTGCCAGCAGGGTAGAGACCGCTGGAAACACCATATATTTT
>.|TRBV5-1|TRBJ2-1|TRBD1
CASSLGTGGVGEQFF
TGCGCCAGCAGCTTGGGGACAGGGGGTGTCGGTGAGCAGTTCTTC
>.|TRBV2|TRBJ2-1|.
CASETKRSSYNEQFF
TGTGCCAGCGAAACGAAGCGAAGCTCCTACAATGAGCAGTTCTTC
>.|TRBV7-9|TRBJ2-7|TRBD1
CASSPRTGNEYEQYF
TGTGCCAGCAGCCCTAGGACAGGGAACGAATACGAGCAGTACTTC
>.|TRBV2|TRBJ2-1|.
CASSSGTNPANEQFF
TGTGCCAGCAGTTCCGGGACCAACCCGGCGAATGAGCAGTTCTTC
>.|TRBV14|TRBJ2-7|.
CASGTQAYEQYF
TGTGCCAGCGGCACCCAAGCCTACGAGCAGTACTTC
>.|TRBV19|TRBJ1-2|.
CASSPGRNPHYGYTF
TGTGCCAGTAGTCCCGGACGGAACCCTCACTATGGCTACACCTTC
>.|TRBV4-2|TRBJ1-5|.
CASSQDPQGTSQPQHF
TGTGCCAGCAGCCAAGATCCACAGGGCACCAGTCAGCCCCAGCATTTT
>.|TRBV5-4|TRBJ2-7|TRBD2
CASSSSGRASYEQYF
TGTGCCAGCAGCTCCAGCGGGAGGGCCTCCTACGAGCAGTACTTC
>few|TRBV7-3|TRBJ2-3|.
CASSLTRSSHSTDTQYF
TGTGCCAGCAGCTTGACTCGGAGCTCCCATAGCACAGATACGCAGTATTTT
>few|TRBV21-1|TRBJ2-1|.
CASSHTSGNYNEQFF
TGTGCCAGCAGCCATACTAGCGGAAACTACAATGAGCAGTTCTTC
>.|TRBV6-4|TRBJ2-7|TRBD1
CASSDRGTASYEQYF
TGTGCCAGCAGTGACAGGGGGACAGCTTCCTACGAGCAGTACTTC
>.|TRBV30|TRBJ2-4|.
CAWSVQGNIQYF
TGTGCCTGGAGTGTACAAGGAAACATTCAGTACTTC
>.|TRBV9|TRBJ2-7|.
CASSPRPDGIYYEQYF
TGTGCCAGCAGCCCACGCCCCGACGGAATCTACTACGAGCAGTACTTC
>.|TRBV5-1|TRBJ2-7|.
CASRWDHSYEQYF
TGCGCCAGCAGATGGGACCATTCCTACGAGCAGTACTTC
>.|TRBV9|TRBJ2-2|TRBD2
CASSGVELAGAAGELFF
TGTGCCAGCAGCGGGGTCGAACTAGCGGGAGCTGCCGGGGAGCTGTTTTTT
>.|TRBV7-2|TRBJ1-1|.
CASSLARGWNTEAFF
TGTGCCAGCAGCTTAGCGCGAGGGTGGAACACTGAAGCTTTCTTT
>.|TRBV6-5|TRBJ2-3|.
CAARGENTDTQYF
TGTGCCGCCCGGGGCGAGAACACAGATACGCAGTATTTT
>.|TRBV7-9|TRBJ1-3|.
CASSRPTRDKSGNTIYF
TGTGCCAGCAGTCGACCAACTCGGGACAAGTCTGGAAACACCATATATTTT
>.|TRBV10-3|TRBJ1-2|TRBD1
CAISEYDRADYGYTF
TGTGCCATCAGTGAATACGACAGGGCGGACTATGGCTACACCTTC
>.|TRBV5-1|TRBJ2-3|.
CASSRGDSTDTQYF
TGCGCCAGCAGCAGAGGGGACAGCACAGATACGCAGTATTTT
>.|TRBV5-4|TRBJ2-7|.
CASSQSGPRIVLPSYEQYF
TGTGCCAGCAGCCAATCAGGACCGAGGATCGTTCTGCCCTCCTACGAGCAGTACTTC
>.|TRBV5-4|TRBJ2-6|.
CASSSSTVYSGANVLTF
TGTGCCAGCAGCTCGTCGACAGTCTACTCTGGGGCCAACGTCCTGACTTTC
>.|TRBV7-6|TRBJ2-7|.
CASSLGDSAYEQYF
TGTGCCAGCAGCTTAGGAGACAGCGCCTACGAGCAGTACTTC